The 18 T cell receptor beta chains in this list originate from one sample, sequenced in a study of cytomegalovirus exposure and HLA in healthy donors. PCR employed 60 Vbeta and 13 Jbeta primers. The protocol was immunoSEQ multiplex PCR, while the TCRdb copy is restricted to in-frame clones and leaves out a portion. The data contain 150,000 to 200,000 clones, roughly four fifths of them singletons. The sequenced sample consisted of PBMCs. Source of these receptors: a girl aged 2-9 years in good health and CMV-seropositive.

This chain links TRBV29-1 with TRBJ1-1; D is possibly TRBD1 (5 bases). V was clipped by 5 bases and J by 3 bases, with 16 bases between them. This CDR3 has 14 residues. Looked up from germline, CDR1 is SQVTM and CDR2 is ANQGSEA. The CDR3 region is CSVRVRGWDTEAFF. CDR3 nucleotide sequence: TGCAGCGTTAGGGTTAGGGGCTGGGACACTGAAGCTTTCTTT.

V usage is TRBV9 and J usage is TRBJ1-1; no clear D. The CDR3 runs to 13 residues. In germline, CDR1 is SGDLS, CDR2 YYNGEE. The germline V and J ends were trimmed by 7 bases and 1 base, with 11 bases remaining between them. Written as DNA, the CDR3 is TGTGCCAGCTCCCTAGGCTCGAACACTGAAGCTTTCTTT. It encodes CASSLGSNTEAFF. Using reference TRBV9 and TRBJ1-1 for the parts outside the CDR3, the full variable domain is DSGVTQTPKHLITATGQRVTLRCSPRSGDLSVYWYQQSLDQGLQFLIQYYNGEERAKGNILERFSAQQFPDLHSELNLSSLELGDSALYFCASSLGSNTEAFFGQGTRLTVV.

The genes are TRBV4-1 and TRBJ2-7, with D possibly being TRBD2 (5 bases). The V end was cut by 0 bases, the J end by 0 bases, with 12 bases between. The CDR3 runs 16 residues. The germline V gene has CDR1 MGHRA and CDR2 YSYEKL. The CDR3 sequence: CASSQDRSGASYEQYF. DNA of the CDR3: TGCGCCAGCAGCCAAGATCGGAGCGGTGCCTCCTACGAGCAGTACTTC.

This clone was seen just once. The chain couples TRBV7-3 to TRBJ2-5, with D unclear. Trimming shortened V by 4 bases and J by 0 bases, and 6 bases separated the two germline ends. Germline CDR1 is SGHTA and CDR2 is FQGTGA. CDR3 length: 13 amino acids. CDR3 sequence reads: CASSSPYQETQYF. The DNA of the CDR3 is TGTGCCAGCAGCTCCCCGTACCAAGAGACCCAGTACTTC.

J is TRBJ2-3 and V is TRBV9, with 10 bases fitting TRBD2. The CDR3 sequence is 19 residues long. Germline V gives CDR1 SGDLS, CDR2 YYNGEE. The trim removed 0 bases at V and 2 bases at J, leaving 12 bases unmatched. In nucleotides, the CDR3 is TGTGCCAGCAGCGTAGCGGGGGACATAGCGGGAGGCACCACAGATACGCAGTATTTT. Amino acid sequence: CASSVAGDIAGGTTDTQYF.

The gene calls are TRBV2 and TRBJ2-7, with D unclear. Looked up from germline, CDR1 is SNHLY and CDR2 is FYNNEI. The CDR3 is made up of 16 amino acids. V lost 2 bases to trimming and J lost 3 bases, with 17 bases between them. The CDR3 nucleotides read TGTGCCAGCAGTGAATTGGCAGGCCAACAATACTACGAGCAGTACTTC. Amino acid sequence: CASSELAGQQYYEQYF.

This chain connects TRBV2 to TRBJ1-5; maybe TRBD1 (5 bases). Trimming pared 7 bases from V and 6 bases from J, leaving 13 bases between. The germline V gene encodes CDR1 SNHLY and CDR2 FYNNEI. The CDR3 totals 13 residues. DNA of the CDR3: TGTGCCAGCATGACAGTAAGAGGTCAGCCCCAGCATTTT. Translating it yields CASMTVRGQPQHF.

The V gene is TRBV5-1, the J gene TRBJ2-3; D is perhaps TRBD2 (6 bases). The CDR3 contains 16 residues. Trimming pared 1 base from V and 0 bases from J, leaving 12 bases between. Per germline, CDR1 SGHRS and CDR2 YFSETQ. The CDR3, as DNA: TGCGCCAGCAGCTTGAGTCGCGGGACTAGCACAGATACGCAGTATTTT. Protein sequence: CASSLSRGTSTDTQYF.

V is TRBV7-9 and J is TRBJ1-2; TRBD1 might be the D (6 bases). Trimming shortened V by 2 bases and J by 2 bases, and 12 bases separated the two germline ends. CDR1 and CDR2 from the germline V gene are SEHNR and FQNEAQ (reference sequence). The length of the CDR3 is 15 residues. This CDR3 is CASSLSRTANYGYTF. The CDR3 nucleotides are TGTGCCAGCAGCTTAAGTAGGACAGCGAACTATGGCTACACCTTC.

This chain links TRBV7-8 with TRBJ1-4; D gene uncertain. The germline V and J ends were trimmed by 5 bases and 3 bases, with 13 bases remaining between them. The CDR3 contains 15 residues. The V gene's germline CDR1 is SGHVS and CDR2 FQNEAQ. The CDR3, as DNA: TGTGCCAGCAGCCTACAACAGTCCCCTAATGAAAAACTGTTTTTT. Translating it yields CASSLQQSPNEKLFF.

The V and J genes are TRBV7-9 and TRBJ2-3; D not certain. CDR1 SEHNR and CDR2 FQNEAQ come from the germline V gene (reference sequence). The CDR3 is 11 residues long. V gave up 5 bases and J gave up 4 bases, with 4 bases separating them. The CDR3 loop is CASSPADTQYF. CDR3 DNA: TGTGCCAGCAGCCCTGCAGATACGCAGTATTTT.

This chain uses TRBV15 with TRBJ2-2; a weak D match, TRBD1 (7 bases). CDR3 length: 16 residues. Trimming pared 3 bases from V and 7 bases from J, leaving 18 bases between. Germline V lookup: CDR1 LNHNV, CDR2 YYDKDF (reference sequence). The CDR3 DNA reads as TGTGCCACCAGCAGGGCTGGACAGGAGGGTGGCGGGGAGCTGTTTTTT. Amino acid sequence: CATSRAGQEGGGELFF. The full variable domain, with the rest looked up from reference TRBV15 and TRBJ2-2, is DAMVIQNPRYQVTQFGKPVTLSCSQTLNHNVMYWYQQKSSQAPKLLFHYYDKDFNNEADTPDNFQSRRPNTSFCFLDIRSPGLGDTAMYLCATSRAGQEGGGELFFGEGSRLTVL.

The rearrangement joins TRBV29-1 to TRBJ2-7, with 8 bases matching TRBD2. The length of the CDR3 is 13 residues. After removal of 4 bases from V and 6 bases from J, the junction contained 8 bases not matched to a gene. Germline values: CDR1 SQVTM, CDR2 ANQGSEA. CDR3: CSVVGTSEAEQYF. The CDR3 nucleotides are TGCAGCGTTGTCGGGACTAGTGAGGCCGAGCAGTACTTC.

This rearrangement joins TRBV5-1 to TRBJ2-1; tentative D call: TRBD2 (5 bases). Trimming removed 4 bases from V and 0 bases from J, with 8 bases in between. Looked up from germline, CDR1 is SGHRS and CDR2 is YFSETQ. This CDR3 is built from 14 residues. DNA for the CDR3: TGCGCCAGCAGCGTCCGGGACTCCTACAATGAGCAGTTCTTC. This translates into CASSVRDSYNEQFF.

The CDR3 coding sequence is TGTGCCATTCGGGACAGCGGCAATCAGCCCCAGCATTTT. Encoded protein: CAIRDSGNQPQHF. The chain recombines TRBV6-1 with TRBJ1-5; TRBD1 matches 7 bases. The CDR3 is made up of 13 amino acids. Losses at the gene ends were 10 bases for V and 2 bases for J; bases not matched to a gene: 5. In germline, CDR1 is MNHNS, CDR2 SASEGT.

The genes are TRBV4-1 and TRBJ1-1, with 9 bases identical to TRBD1. The CDR3 sequence is 16 residues long. Per germline, CDR1 MGHRA and CDR2 YSYEKL. Trimming cost V 5 bases and J 6 bases; bases outside gene matches: 13. CDR3 residues: CASSTGQGPRGAEAFF. CDR3 bases: TGCGCCAGCAGCACCGGACAGGGGCCACGAGGCGCTGAAGCTTTCTTT.

This clone was seen just once. This rearrangement joins TRBV18 to TRBJ2-4, with TRBD1 matching over 9 bases. The V gene end was trimmed by 6 bases and the J gene end by 6 bases; junction bases not matched to a gene: 12. Germline V lookup: CDR1 KGHSH, CDR2 LQKENI. CDR3 length: 16 amino acids. CDR3 protein: CASSPPEGQGGNIQYF. The CDR3 region has the DNA TGTGCCAGCTCCCCTCCCGAGGGACAGGGAGGAAACATTCAGTACTTC.

This clone occurred a few times. V is TRBV7-8 and J is TRBJ1-5; 8 bases fit TRBD1. The V and J ends lost 3 bases and 8 bases, in that order; junction bases with no gene match: 9. This CDR3 spans 15 amino acids. Germline CDR1 SGHVS, CDR2 FQNEAQ. CDR3 sequence: CASSFDRGGGEPQHF. The DNA of the CDR3 is TGTGCCAGCAGCTTTGACAGGGGTGGGGGCGAGCCCCAGCATTTT. Full variable domain (missing parts from reference TRBV7-8 and TRBJ1-5): GAGVSQSPRYKVAKRGQDVALRCDPISGHVSLFWYQQALGQGPEFLTYFQNEAQLDKSGLPSDRFFAERPEGSVSTLKIQRTQQEDSAVYLCASSFDRGGGEPQHFGDGTRLSIL.